The clone carrying this TCR beta chain has a handful of counts. The CDR3 length is 16 residues. Trimming left V 5 bases short and J 3 bases short, with 19 bases between. The V gene's germline CDR1 is LNHDA and CDR2 SQIVND (reference sequence). The repertoire was sequenced with immunoSEQ multiplex PCR; TCRdb's copy has only in-frame clones and lacks some. The table lists hundreds of thousands of clones, more than 75% of them singletons. This sample is part of a study of shared T cell receptors in the human thymus. This sample also appeared in a second study, on human thymus T cells. From that second work: Immunologically healthy infants in Finland undergoing congenital heart defect surgery were the donors. Thymic samples were excised during corrective heart operations. Repertoires from thymus and blood appeared to show biased V and J gene usage. Related studies found that unrelated individuals share highly overlapping thymic repertoires.

Sample: thymocytes. This receptor was taken from a boy under three years old with a congenital heart defect. The chain recombines TRBV19 with TRBJ1-1; unclear D gene. The CDR3 DNA reads as TGTGCCAGTAGTTCTCACAGCGCTGCCGGGGACACTGAAGCTTTCTTT. Residues: CASSSHSAAGDTEAFF.